The rows below give T cell receptor beta chains drawn from one sample of a study of molecular identifiers for immune sequencing clone quantification. TCRdb re-analysed the PCR reads in MiXCR, keeping a single row per CDR3 protein. The repertoire holds hundreds of thousands of distinct CDR3 sequences, with about 25% as singletons. Sequenced: naive CD8+ T cells from blood, with Jurkat cell RNA spiked in. The receptors were sampled from a human donor in good health. Some libraries in this study had Jurkat cell RNA spiked in. The CDR3 runs from the conserved cysteine through the conserved F or W. Each record gives: J gene, clone size, V gene, CDR3 protein. Clone sizes are given selectively: once, few, many, or a class where the clone is expanded.

TRBJ1-1 | few | TRBV5-8 | CASSPQGARTEAFF
TRBJ1-2 | - | TRBV4-3 | CASSQGEPGQGRGSYTF
TRBJ1-5 | - | TRBV5-6 | CASRLSHRFGPQHF
TRBJ2-1 | many | TRBV7-2 | CASSSPIYNEQFF
TRBJ2-5 | few | TRBV7-9 | CASSFGGVNGQETQYF
TRBJ2-7 | few | TRBV2 | CASTPFSSGSSYEQYF
TRBJ1-4 | many | TRBV4-1 | CASSPETGGNEKLFF
TRBJ2-7 | - | TRBV19 | CASSIGSQASTYEQSF
TRBJ2-1 | few | TRBV4-1 | CASSRVSGYYNEQFF
TRBJ2-7 | - | TRBV7-8 | CASSKTGNEQYF
TRBJ1-4 | - | TRBV12-3/TRBV12-4 | CASTRDRPATNEKLFF
TRBJ2-3 | many | TRBV4-1 | CASSGGMASDTQYF
TRBJ2-3 | - | TRBV7-3 | CASSDDPPNTSGRGDTQYF
TRBJ2-1 | - | TRBV5-4 | CASGTDRYNEQFF
TRBJ1-2 | many | TRBV3-1 | CASSHETARYGYTF
TRBJ2-1 | few | TRBV16 | CASSQSRQAQFF